This T cell receptor (beta chain) was identified in a study of T cells in Graves' hyperthyroidism and ophthalmopathy. Whole-study results and caveats: Blood held most thyroid clonotypes expanded above 0.001 frequency.

Using RNA transcripts as the source, TCR beta CDR3 regions were amplified. The HTBI primer set drove a first-round RT-PCR of the TCR CDR3. One entry per CDR3 protein, called by TCRdb with MiXCR from the multiplex PCR reads. This repertoire shows about 400,000 distinct CDR3 sequences, 14% to 15% found once; its top ten account for approximately 32%. V was clipped by 6 bases and J by 7 bases, with 16 bases between them. This CDR3 has 14 residues. The V gene's germline CDR1 is MNHEY and CDR2 SVGEGT. As regards this clonotype: No antigen is known for it.

Graves' hyperthyroidism qualified as stable when ophthalmopathy did not progress within 18 months. Aged 18 to 65, the patients had hyperthyroidism that was newly diagnosed and had lasted under 2 months. The PBMCs were taken from roughly 10 ml of fresh peripheral blood. The sample taken for sequencing was blood. This clonotype was sampled from a young woman with Graves' hyperthyroidism. The chain couples TRBV6-2 or TRBV6-3 to TRBJ1-3; D not certain. The CDR3 region has the DNA TGTGCCAGCAGCCAAGACCGGGTCTGGAACACCATATATTTT. Amino acids: CASSQDRVWNTIYF.